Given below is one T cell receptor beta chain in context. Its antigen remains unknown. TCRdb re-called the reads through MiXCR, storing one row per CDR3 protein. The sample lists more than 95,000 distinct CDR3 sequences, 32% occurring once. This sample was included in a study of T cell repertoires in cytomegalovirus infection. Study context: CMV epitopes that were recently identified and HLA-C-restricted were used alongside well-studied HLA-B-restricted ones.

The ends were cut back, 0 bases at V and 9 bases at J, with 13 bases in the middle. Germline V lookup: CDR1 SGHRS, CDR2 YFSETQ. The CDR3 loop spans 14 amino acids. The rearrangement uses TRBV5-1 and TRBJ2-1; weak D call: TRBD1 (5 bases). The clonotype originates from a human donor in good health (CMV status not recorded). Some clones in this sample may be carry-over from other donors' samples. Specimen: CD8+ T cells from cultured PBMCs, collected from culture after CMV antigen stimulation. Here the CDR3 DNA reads TGCGCCAGCAGCTTGGGGCAGGGATCTACTGAGCAGTTCTTC. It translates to CASSLGQGSTEQFF.